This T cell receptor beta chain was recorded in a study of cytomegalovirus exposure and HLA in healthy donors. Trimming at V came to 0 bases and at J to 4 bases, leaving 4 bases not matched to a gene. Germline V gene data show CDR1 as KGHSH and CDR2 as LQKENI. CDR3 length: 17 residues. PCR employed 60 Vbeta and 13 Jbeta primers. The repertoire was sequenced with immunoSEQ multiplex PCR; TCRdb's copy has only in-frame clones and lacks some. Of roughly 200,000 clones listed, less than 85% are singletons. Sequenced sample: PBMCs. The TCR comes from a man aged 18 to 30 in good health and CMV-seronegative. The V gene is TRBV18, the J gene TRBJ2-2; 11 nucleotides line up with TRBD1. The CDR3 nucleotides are TGTGCCAGCTCACCACCCGGACAGGGGGCTTTCACCGGGGAGCTGTTTTTT. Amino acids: CASSPPGQGAFTGELFF.